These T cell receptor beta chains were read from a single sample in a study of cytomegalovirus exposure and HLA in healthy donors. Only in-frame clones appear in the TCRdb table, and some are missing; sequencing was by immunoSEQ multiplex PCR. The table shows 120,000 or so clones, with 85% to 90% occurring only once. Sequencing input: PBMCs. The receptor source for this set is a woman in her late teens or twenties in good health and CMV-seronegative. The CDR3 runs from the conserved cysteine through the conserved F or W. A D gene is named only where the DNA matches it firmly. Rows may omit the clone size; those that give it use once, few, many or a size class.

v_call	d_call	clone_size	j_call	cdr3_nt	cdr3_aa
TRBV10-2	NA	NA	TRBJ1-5	TGCGCCAGCAAGGGGGTTGTTGGACAGCCCCAGCATTTT	CASKGVVGQPQHF
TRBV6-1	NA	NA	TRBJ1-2	TGTGCCAGCAGTGAAGCGGGGGCCAGGCCCAACTATGGCTACACCTTC	CASSEAGARPNYGYTF
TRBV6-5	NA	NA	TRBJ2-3	TGTGCCAGCACGGTTAGTCTCAGAGGTACGCAGTATTTT	CASTVSLRGTQYF
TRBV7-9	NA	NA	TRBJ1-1	TGTGCCAGCAGCTTAGACACCCGTGAAGCTTTCTTT	CASSLDTREAFF
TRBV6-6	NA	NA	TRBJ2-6	TGTGCCAGCAGTCTCACAGTCGCCGGGGCCAACGTCCTGACTTTC	CASSLTVAGANVLTF
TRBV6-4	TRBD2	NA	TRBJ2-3	TGTGCCAGCAGTGCAGAGGGACTAGCGGGGGTCACAGATACGCAGTATTTT	CASSAEGLAGVTDTQYF
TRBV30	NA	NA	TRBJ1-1	TGTGCCTCAACAGGACGGAACATGAACACTGAAGCTTTCTTT	CASTGRNMNTEAFF
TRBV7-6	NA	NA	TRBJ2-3	TGTGCCAGCAGTTTCATAGGCCCCCCCGGGGTCACAGATACGCAGTATTTT	CASSFIGPPGVTDTQYF
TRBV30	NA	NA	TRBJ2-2	TGTGCCTGGAACAGGGTTACCGGGGAGCTGTTTTTT	CAWNRVTGELFF
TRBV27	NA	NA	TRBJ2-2	TGTGCCAGCAGTTCCCTGGGTAGCGAGGAGCTGTTTTTT	CASSSLGSEELFF
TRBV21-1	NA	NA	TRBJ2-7	TGTGCCAGCAGCTATGACAGGGGTGAACCCTGCGAGCAGTACTTC	CASSYDRGEPCEQYF
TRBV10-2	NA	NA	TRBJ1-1	TGCGCCAGCAGTGCCGGGTTTAGCACTGAAGCTTTCTTT	CASSAGFSTEAFF
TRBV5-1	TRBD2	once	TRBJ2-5	TGCGCCAGCAGCTTAGCGGCGGGGGGTAACCAAGAGACCCAGTACTTC	CASSLAAGGNQETQYF
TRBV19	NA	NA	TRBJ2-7	TGTGCCAGTAGTTTGTCGGGAGAATCGTCCGAGCAGTACTTC	CASSLSGESSEQYF
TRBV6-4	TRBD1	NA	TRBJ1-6	TGTGCCAGCAGCCGGGACAGGGAATCACCCCTCCACTTT	CASSRDRESPLHF
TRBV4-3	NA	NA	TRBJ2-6	TGCGCCAGCAGCCAAGGGGGGCAGGGCCCCTCTGGGGCCAACGTCCTGACTTTC	CASSQGGQGPSGANVLTF
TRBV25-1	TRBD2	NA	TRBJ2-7	TGTGCCAGCAGTCTAGCGGGAGGGCCGGGTGAGCAGTACTTC	CASSLAGGPGEQYF
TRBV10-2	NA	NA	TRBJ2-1	TGCGCCAGCAGGATTGGCGGTACTTACTCCTACAATGAGCAGTTCTTC	CASRIGGTYSYNEQFF
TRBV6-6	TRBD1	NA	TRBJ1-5	TGTGCCAGCAGCGACACAGGGGGCGGTCAGCCCCAGCATTTT	CASSDTGGGQPQHF
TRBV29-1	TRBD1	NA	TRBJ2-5	TGCAGCGGACAGGGGATGGGACAAGAGACCCAGTACTTC	CSGQGMGQETQYF
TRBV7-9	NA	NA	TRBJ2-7	TGTGCCAGCAGCTTTCCGGGACTTGTCGAGCAGTACTTC	CASSFPGLVEQYF
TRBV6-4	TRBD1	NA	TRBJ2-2	TGTGCCAGCAGTGTGCAGGGGGCAGGGACATCCGGGGAGCTGTTTTTT	CASSVQGAGTSGELFF
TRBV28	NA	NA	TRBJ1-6	TGTGCCAGCAGTCTCACGTACACGAATTCACCCCTCCACTTT	CASSLTYTNSPLHF
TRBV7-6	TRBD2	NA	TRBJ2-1	TGTGCCAGCAGCCCTAGGACTAGCGGGATGCCCTACAATGAGCAGTTCTTC	CASSPRTSGMPYNEQFF
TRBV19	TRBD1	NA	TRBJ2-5	TGTGCCAGTAGTTCCCTCTGGACAGGGCAAGAGACCCAGTACTTC	CASSSLWTGQETQYF
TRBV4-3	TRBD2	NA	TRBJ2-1	TGCGCCAGCAGCCAAATCATGTCGGGAGGCCCCTACAATGAGCAGTTCTTC	CASSQIMSGGPYNEQFF
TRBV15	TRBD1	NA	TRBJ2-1	TGTGCCACCAGGGAGCCGGGACAGAACTACAATGAGCAGTTCTTC	CATREPGQNYNEQFF
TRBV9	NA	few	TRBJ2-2	TGTGCCAGCAGCGTAGTTCCAGAAGTCAACACCGGGGAGCTGTTTTTT	CASSVVPEVNTGELFF
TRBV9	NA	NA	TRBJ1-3	TGTGCCAGCAGCGTTTACGGGGGGCAAGGAAACACCATATATTTT	CASSVYGGQGNTIYF
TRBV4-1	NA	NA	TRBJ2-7	TGCGCCAGCAGCCAAGGGGGGGGCAGCTCCTACGAGCAGTACTTC	CASSQGGGSSYEQYF
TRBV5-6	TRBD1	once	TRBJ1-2	TGTGCCAGCAGCTTGGAACAGGGGGTCTATGGCTACACCTTC	CASSLEQGVYGYTF
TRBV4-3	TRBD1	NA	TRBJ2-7	TGCGCCAGCAGCCAACGACAGGGGGCCTACGAGCAGTACTTC	CASSQRQGAYEQYF
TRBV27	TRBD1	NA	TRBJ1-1	TGTGCCAGCAGGCCAATACAGGGGGTGGCTGAAGCTTTCTTT	CASRPIQGVAEAFF
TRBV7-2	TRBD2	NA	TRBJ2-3	TGTGCCAGCAGCAATAGCGGGGGCACAGATACGCAGTATTTT	CASSNSGGTDTQYF
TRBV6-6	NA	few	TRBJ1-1	TGTGCCAGCAGTTATGGAGTGATCACTGAAGCTTTCTTT	CASSYGVITEAFF
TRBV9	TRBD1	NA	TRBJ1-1	TGTGCCAGCAGCGTAACCGGACAGGGGGCGACTGAAGCTTTCTTT	CASSVTGQGATEAFF
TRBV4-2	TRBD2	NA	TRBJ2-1	TGTGCCAGCAGCGGGACTAGCGGGGGGGAATACAATGAGCAGTTCTTC	CASSGTSGGEYNEQFF
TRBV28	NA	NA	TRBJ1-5	TGTGCCAGCAGCGACAGGCCCCTCAATCAGCCCCAGCATTTT	CASSDRPLNQPQHF
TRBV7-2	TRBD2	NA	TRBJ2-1	TGTGCCAGCAGCTTGGGACTAGCGGGAGGTTCTACAGCTAATGAGCAGTTCTTC	CASSLGLAGGSTANEQFF
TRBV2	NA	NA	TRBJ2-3	TGTGCCGGTCGAGATCCAGGGGAAAGCACAGATACGCAGTATTTT	CAGRDPGESTDTQYF